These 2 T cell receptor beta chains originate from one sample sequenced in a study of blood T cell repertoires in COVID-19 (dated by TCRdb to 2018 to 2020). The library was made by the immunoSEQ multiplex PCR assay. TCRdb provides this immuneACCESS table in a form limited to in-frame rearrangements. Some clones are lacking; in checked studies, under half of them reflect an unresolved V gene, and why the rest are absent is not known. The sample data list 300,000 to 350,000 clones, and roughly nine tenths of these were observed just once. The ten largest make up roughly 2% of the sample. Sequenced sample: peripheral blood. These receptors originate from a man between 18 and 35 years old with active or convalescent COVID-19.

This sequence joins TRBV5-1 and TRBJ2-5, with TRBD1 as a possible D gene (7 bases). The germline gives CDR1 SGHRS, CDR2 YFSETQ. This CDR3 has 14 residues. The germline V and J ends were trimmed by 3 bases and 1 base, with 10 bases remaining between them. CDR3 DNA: TGCGCCAGCAGCTGGGGGGACAGCCAAGAGACCCAGTACTTC. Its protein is CASSWGDSQETQYF.

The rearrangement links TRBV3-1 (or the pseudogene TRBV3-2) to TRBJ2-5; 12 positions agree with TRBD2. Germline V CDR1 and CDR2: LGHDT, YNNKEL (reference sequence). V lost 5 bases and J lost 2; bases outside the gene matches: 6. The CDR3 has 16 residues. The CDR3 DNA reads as TGTGCCAGCAGCTCCGGACTAGCGGGACGGCAAGAGACCCAGTACTTC. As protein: CASSSGLAGRQETQYF.